This note documents a single T cell receptor (beta chain) sequence. Its antigen remains unidentified. The data stem from a study of cytomegalovirus exposure and HLA in healthy donors. Study as a whole: Of some 400 genotyped donors, roughly 76% grouped in the Caucasian-associated ancestry cluster.

The CDR3 sequence is 13 residues long. From germline, CDR1 is SSHAT and CDR2 FNYEAQ (reference sequence). The V end was cut by 5 bases, the J end by 1 base, with 8 bases between. 13 Jbeta primers and 60 Vbeta primers were used for the PCR. The protocol was immunoSEQ multiplex PCR, while the TCRdb copy is restricted to in-frame clones and leaves out a portion. Among 130,000 to 150,000 clones listed, 84% were seen once. Study results and caveats: The classifier reportedly diagnosed cytomegalovirus status with high sensitivity and specificity. In a later analysis, at a false discovery rate of 0.05, roughly 17,000 TCR beta sequences matched HLA alleles. Roughly uniform sequencing depth across donors was assumed, possibly incorrectly.

Sample: PBMCs. This TCR came from a boy aged 2 to 9 in good health and CMV-seronegative. The V call is TRBV7-7, the J call TRBJ1-1; D unclear. CDR3 DNA: TGTGCCAGCAGCCGGGAGAGGAACACTGAAGCTTTCTTT. Its translation is CASSRERNTEAFF.